The 30 T cell receptor beta chains in this list originate from one sample, sequenced in a study of T cell repertoires in cytomegalovirus infection (dated by TCRdb to about 2019). These receptors' targets are unknown. TCRdb lists the instrument as Illumina HiSeq 1500. TCRdb passed the public sequencing reads through fastp at Q25 and MiXCR, retaining productive beta sequences. Rows are combined by CDR3 protein, so each entry shows the most common genes and DNA. The sample records hundreds of thousands of distinct CDR3 sequences, roughly a third of which are singletons. The top ten clones comprise about 18% of the sample. Reading the label with the study, this specimen's treatment or condition is: in vitro stimulation with specific CMV peptide epitopes to enrich CMV-specific T cells. The sample in question was cultured PBMCs, obtained from culture after CMV antigen stimulation. These receptors came from a human donor in good health (CMV status not recorded). Some clones in this sample may be carry-over from other donors' samples.

This clonotype was seen at least ten times. The rearrangement uses TRBV7-6 and TRBJ1-1, with D possibly matching TRBD1 (5 bases). Trimming removed 0 bases at V and 11 bases at J, with 13 bases between. The CDR3 is made up of 13 amino acids. Germline V CDR1 and CDR2: SGHVS, FNYEAQ. CDR3: CASSLAEVTDAFF. CDR3 sequence (DNA): TGTGCCAGCAGCTTAGCGGAGGTGACAGATGCTTTCTTT.

This clonotype was seen a handful of times. This sequence joins TRBV20-1 and TRBJ1-1; D unclear. V lost 5 bases, J lost 5 bases, and 12 bases lay in between. Per the germline V gene, CDR1 is DFQATT and CDR2 is SNEGSKA (reference sequence). The CDR3 has 12 amino acids. The CDR3 is CSAFRLGTEAFF. Written as DNA, the CDR3 is TGCAGTGCTTTTCGCTTGGGGACTGAAGCTTTCTTT.

The V gene is TRBV19, the J gene TRBJ2-5; D remains unclear. Trimming cost V 4 bases and J 2 bases, with 5 bases left between them. This CDR3 is built from 12 residues. Looked up from germline, CDR1 is LNHDA and CDR2 is SQIVND (reference sequence). The CDR3 DNA is TGTGCCAGTAGTACGGGTCAAGAGACCCAGTACTTC. Its translation: CASSTGQETQYF.

This clonotype has more than one count but fewer than ten. The CDR3: CASSLNSNEQYF. The CDR3 bases are TGTGCCAGCAGCTTAAACAGCAACGAGCAGTACTTC. The chain has TRBV7-2 and TRBJ2-7, with D hard to call. V lost 2 bases and J 5 bases, leaving 7 bases between the germline ends. Per the germline V gene, CDR1 is SGHTA and CDR2 is FQGNSA. CDR3 length: 12 residues.

The chain is built from TRBV7-2 and TRBJ2-2; either TRBD1 or TRBD2 may fit D (5 bases each). The V gene's germline CDR1 is SGHTA and CDR2 FQGNSA. CDR3 length: 15 residues. Between the trimmed V and J ends, which lost 1 base and 4 bases, there was a span of 10 bases. The CDR3 bases are TGTGCCAGCAGCTTAGTGTCAGGGACCACCGGGGAGCTGTTTTTT. Amino acid sequence: CASSLVSGTTGELFF.

This clonotype has more than one count but fewer than ten. V usage is TRBV15 and J usage is TRBJ2-1; TRBD2 matches 7 bases. Germline trimming cut 0 bases from V and 6 bases from J; bases unmatched to any gene: 11. Germline V gene sequence: CDR1 LNHNV, CDR2 YYDKDF (reference sequence). The CDR3 covers 17 residues. The CDR3 spells CATSRDLLRETGNEQFF. In DNA form, the CDR3 reads TGTGCCACCAGCAGAGATCTGTTGCGGGAGACCGGCAATGAGCAGTTCTTC.

This clonotype was observed a single time. V and J are TRBV6-1 and TRBJ2-3, with 11 bases aligning to TRBD2. The CDR3 is made up of 14 amino acids. Germline CDR1 and CDR2: MNHNS and SASEGT. Trimming took 7 bases from V and 6 from J; bases not matched to a gene: 6. The CDR3 region has the DNA TGTGCCAGCAAAACTAGCGGGAGACCTGATACGCAGTATTTT. This translates into CASKTSGRPDTQYF.

This clonotype has ten or more counts. For the CDR3, the DNA is TGTGCCAGCAGCCGCCGGCCTAGCGGGGGGCCATTTAGTCCCCCAGAGACCCAGTACTTC. The encoded protein is CASSRRPSGGPFSPPETQYF. The chain has TRBV7-2 and TRBJ2-5, with TRBD2 matching over 11 bases. V lost 5 bases and J lost 4; bases outside the gene matches: 21. CDR3 length: 20 amino acids. Germline CDR1 reads SGHTA; CDR2 reads FQGNSA.

This clonotype was seen only a few times. The chain links TRBV6-2 or TRBV6-3 to TRBJ1-1; D is unresolved. Germline V CDR1 and CDR2: MNHEY, SVGEGT. The CDR3 runs to 14 residues. V was trimmed by 6 bases and J by 1 base, leaving 12 bases between them. In DNA form, the CDR3 reads TGTGCCAGCAGGGCGAGAAAAGAGAACACTGAAGCTTTCTTT. It encodes CASRARKENTEAFF.

The gene calls are TRBV2 and TRBJ2-1; a possible D gene is TRBD2 (6 bases). The CDR3 is made up of 13 amino acids. The V end was cut by 5 bases, the J end by 4 bases, with 9 bases between. Germline V gene sequence: CDR1 SNHLY, CDR2 FYNNEI. The CDR3 is CASSRELYNEQFF. Written as DNA, the CDR3 is TGTGCCAGCAGTCGGGAGTTGTACAATGAGCAGTTCTTC. Based on the CDR3 plus reference TRBV2 and TRBJ2-1, the full variable domain is EPEVTQTPSHQVTQMGQEVILRCVPISNHLYFYWYRQILGQKVEFLVSFYNNEISEKSEIFDDQFSVERPDGSNFTLKIRSTKLEDSAMYFCASSRELYNEQFFGPGTRLTVL.

The chain joins TRBV24-1 to TRBJ2-1, with D possibly being TRBD2 (6 bases). The ends were cut back, 5 bases at V and 0 bases at J, with 13 bases in the middle. CDR1 is KGHDR and CDR2 is SFDVKD in the germline V gene. The CDR3 runs to 16 residues. CDR3 region: CATSGTDGSSYNEQFF. In nucleotides, the CDR3 is TGTGCCACCAGTGGGACGGACGGGAGCTCCTACAATGAGCAGTTCTTC.

This clonotype has a single count. A read error is possible here, since a much larger clone lies one base away. The genes are TRBV7-2 and TRBJ2-1, with a possible D match to TRBD2 (6 bases). This CDR3 has 16 amino acids. CDR1 is SGHTA and CDR2 is FQGNSA in the germline V gene. The CDR3 sequence: CASSRPAGGDNKEQFF. As DNA, the CDR3 is TGTGCCAGCAGCCGACCGGCGGGCGGGGATAACAAAGAGCAGTTCTTC.

This clonotype has a handful of counts. V is TRBV7-2 and J is TRBJ2-3, with TRBD2 identical over 9 bases. There are 16 residues in the CDR3. J lost 0 bases, V lost 5 bases, and 6 bases had no gene match. Germline V lookup: CDR1 SGHTA, CDR2 FQGNSA. The CDR3 bases are TGTGCCAGCAGCACCCGCGGGGGGGTTAGCACAGATACGCAGTATTTT. Translating it yields CASSTRGGVSTDTQYF.

The CDR3 loop is CASSQARLSGTQYF. CDR3 sequence (DNA): TGTGCCAGCAGCCAAGCCCGACTTTCGGGGACCCAGTACTTC. This chain links TRBV4-2 with TRBJ2-5; D gene ambiguous. V was clipped by 1 base and J by 7 bases, with 13 bases between them. This CDR3 spans 14 amino acids. The germline CDR1 and CDR2 sequences are LGHNA and YNFKEQ.

This clonotype turned up a few times. The rearrangement uses TRBV25-1 and TRBJ2-4; D possibly corresponds to TRBD1 (5 bases). The CDR3 spans 13 residues. Trimming pared 3 bases from V and 5 bases from J, leaving 8 bases between. Germline values: CDR1 MGHDK, CDR2 SYGVNS. The CDR3: CASSDVGENIQYF. CDR3 DNA sequence: TGTGCCAGCAGTGATGTAGGGGAAAACATTCAGTACTTC. The variable domain in full, completed from reference TRBV25-1 and TRBJ2-4, reads EADIYQTPRYLVIGTGKKITLECSQTMGHDKMYWYQQDPGMELHLIHYSYGVNSTEKGDLSSESTVSRIRTEHFPLTLESARPSHTSQYLCASSDVGENIQYFGAGTRLSVL.

This chain links TRBV4-2 with TRBJ1-1; D is perhaps TRBD1 (5 bases). CDR1 LGHNA and CDR2 YNFKEQ come from the germline V gene. V was clipped by 2 bases and J by 3 bases, with 13 bases between them. CDR3 size: 15 residues. This CDR3 is CASSQSGAGYTEAFF. The CDR3 DNA reads as TGTGCCAGCAGCCAATCTGGGGCTGGGTACACTGAAGCTTTCTTT.

This clonotype was detected ten times or more. This chain uses TRBV7-2 with TRBJ2-7; D call uncertain. Germline V gives CDR1 SGHTA, CDR2 FQGNSA. This CDR3 spans 13 amino acids. Trimming stripped 5 bases from V and 5 bases from J, with 13 bases between. CDR3 in amino acids: CASSRERVNEQYF. Here the CDR3 DNA reads TGTGCCAGCAGCCGCGAAAGGGTCAACGAGCAGTACTTC.

The chain employs TRBV29-1 and TRBJ2-3; D remains ambiguous. Trimming took 0 bases from V and 0 from J, leaving 7 bases between them. Germline values: CDR1 SQVTM, CDR2 ANQGSEA. This CDR3 comprises 14 residues. CDR3 loop: CSVEERQSTDTQYF. DNA for the CDR3: TGCAGCGTTGAAGAAAGGCAGAGCACAGATACGCAGTATTTT.

The rearrangement joins TRBV7-8 to TRBJ2-3; 8 positions agree with TRBD2. Germline loops: CDR1 SGHVS, CDR2 FQNEAQ. The CDR3 spans 15 residues. Trimming cost V 8 bases and J 10 bases; bases outside gene matches: 17. The CDR3 bases are TGTGCCAGCGTACCGGCCCGGACTAGCATCTTTTCGCAGTATTTT. Translating gives CASVPARTSIFSQYF. The full variable domain, in which reference TRBV7-8 and TRBJ2-3 provide the parts outside the CDR3, is GAGVSQSPRYKVAKRGQDVALRCDPISGHVSLFWYQQALGQGPEFLTYFQNEAQLDKSGLPSDRFFAERPEGSVSTLKIQRTQQEDSAVYLCASVPARTSIFSQYFGPGTRLTVL.

The V and J genes are TRBV5-4 and TRBJ2-7; 9 bases are a match to TRBD1. The CDR3 runs 16 residues. Germline lookup yields CDR1 SGHNT and CDR2 YYREEE (reference sequence). Germline trimming cut 4 bases from V and 3 bases from J; bases unmatched to any gene: 11. The chain's CDR3 is CASSGRPDRGLYEQYF. CDR3 in DNA: TGTGCCAGCAGCGGACGCCCGGACAGGGGTCTCTACGAGCAGTACTTC.

This clonotype was observed at least ten times. The chain has TRBV7-2 and TRBJ1-2; 9 bases match TRBD1. CDR3 length equals 15 residues. Looked up from germline, CDR1 is SGHTA and CDR2 is FQGNSA. V trimming: 4 bases; J trimming: 7 bases; junction bases outside the gene matches: 10. CDR3 protein: CASSSRTDRGRGYTF. The CDR3 DNA sequence: TGTGCCAGCAGCTCCAGGACGGACAGGGGCCGTGGCTACACCTTC.

This clonotype has a count of ten or more. The rearrangement links TRBV7-8 to TRBJ2-5; D remains unclear. The CDR3 has 15 amino acids. The V end lost 4 bases, the J end lost 5 bases, and 17 bases lay between the germline ends. Germline V CDR1 and CDR2: SGHVS, FQNEAQ. The CDR3 reads CASSYRALLMETQYF. CDR3 in DNA: TGTGCCAGCAGCTACCGGGCCCTATTAATGGAGACCCAGTACTTC.

The chain uses TRBV12-3 or TRBV12-4 and TRBJ2-3; D not certain. With 8 bases removed from V and 0 bases from J, the gap between germline ends came to 24 bases. CDR3 length equals 18 residues. The CDR3 bases are TGTGCCAGCGCCCCGTTCGGGTCCGGGTCCACTAGCACAGATACGCAGTATTTT. Its protein product is CASAPFGSGSTSTDTQYF.

The chain joins TRBV12-3 or TRBV12-4 to TRBJ2-1, with TRBD2 matching 9 bases. This CDR3 contains 16 residues. V dropped 0 bases and J dropped 4; count of bases not matched to a gene: 4. Written as DNA, the CDR3 is TGTGCCAGCAGTTTAGCAGGCGGGAGGGTTTACAATGAGCAGTTCTTC. Its protein is CASSLAGGRVYNEQFF.

This clonotype was recorded a few times. The DNA of the CDR3 is TGTGCCAGCAGTCAGACCCGGAACAGGGGAGACTATGGCTACACCTTC. Translation gives CASSQTRNRGDYGYTF. V usage is TRBV12-3 or TRBV12-4 and J usage is TRBJ1-2, with TRBD1 matching 7 bases. J lost 3 bases, V lost 5 bases, and 12 bases had no gene match. This CDR3 is built from 16 residues.

This clonotype was picked up a small number of times. This sequence joins TRBV7-9 and TRBJ1-1; D call uncertain. Germline-derived CDR1 and CDR2 are SEHNR and FQNEAQ (reference sequence). Between the trimmed V and J ends, which lost 5 bases and 8 bases, there was a span of 15 bases. The CDR3 is 13 residues long. The CDR3 region has the DNA TGTGCCAGCAGCCCCCAGACGGATGGCGAAGCTTTCTTT. It encodes CASSPQTDGEAFF. The whole variable domain, filled in from reference TRBV7-9 and TRBJ1-1, reads DTGVSQNPRHKITKRGQNVTFRCDPISEHNRLYWYRQTLGQGPEFLTYFQNEAQLEKSRLLSDRFSAERPKGSFSTLEIQRTEQGDSAMYLCASSPQTDGEAFFGQGTRLTVV.

The V and J genes are TRBV6-5 and TRBJ2-1, with D possibly matching TRBD1 (6 bases). V was shortened by 2 bases and J by 4 bases, with 15 bases between the two germline ends. Per the germline V gene, CDR1 is MNHEY and CDR2 is SVGAGI. The CDR3 is 16 residues long. The CDR3 is CASSYLATGQYNEQFF. CDR3 nucleotides: TGTGCCAGCAGTTACCTCGCGACAGGACAATACAATGAGCAGTTCTTC.

The V and J genes are TRBV10-3 and TRBJ2-1, with D unclear. The CDR3 runs to 13 residues. CDR1 is ENHRY, CDR2 SYGVKD, per germline. V dropped 2 bases and J dropped 3 bases, with 5 bases sitting between them. The DNA of the CDR3 is TGTGCCATCAGTGAGGTGGGCTACAATGAGCAGTTCTTC. Protein sequence: CAISEVGYNEQFF.

This clonotype has only a few counts. V usage is TRBV5-3 and J usage is TRBJ1-5; TRBD1 might be the D (6 bases). TRBV5-3 is known as an ORF, though its function is uncertain. The CDR3 sequence is 18 residues long. Trimming took 4 bases from V and 6 from J, leaving 26 bases between them. The CDR3 region has the DNA TGTGCCAGAAGCGTAACGGGGACACGACCACCATACGGTCAGCCCCAGCATTTT. Translated, it gives CARSVTGTRPPYGQPQHF.

This clonotype has a handful of counts. V and J are TRBV5-1 and TRBJ2-5; 7 nucleotides line up with TRBD2. CDR3 length: 17 residues. Germline V gene data show CDR1 as SGHRS and CDR2 as YFSETQ. V shed 2 bases, J shed 4 bases, and the junction held 14 bases outside the gene matches. The CDR3 is CASSLSGREGFGETQYF. CDR3 sequence (DNA): TGCGCCAGCAGCTTATCGGGCAGGGAGGGATTCGGAGAGACCCAGTACTTC.